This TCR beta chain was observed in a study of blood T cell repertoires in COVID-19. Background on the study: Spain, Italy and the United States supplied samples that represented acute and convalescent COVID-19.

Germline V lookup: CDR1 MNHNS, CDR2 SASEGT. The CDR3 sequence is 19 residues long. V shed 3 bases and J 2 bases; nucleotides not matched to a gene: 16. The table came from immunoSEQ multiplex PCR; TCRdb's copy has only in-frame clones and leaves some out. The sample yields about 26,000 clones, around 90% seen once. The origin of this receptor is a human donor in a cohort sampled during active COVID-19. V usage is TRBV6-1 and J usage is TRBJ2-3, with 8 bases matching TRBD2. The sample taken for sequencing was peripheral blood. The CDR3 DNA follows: TGTGCCAGCAGTGACCCGGGTGGATCTAGCGGGTTAATCACAGATACGCAGTATTTT. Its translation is CASSDPGGSSGLITDTQYF.